The clone carrying this T cell receptor beta chain came up many times. Its antigen is unknown. Before thyroid surgery, none of the patients had received any treatment. These data come from a study of metastatic and nonmetastatic thyroid tumors. Whole-study context: Patients with malignant and benign thyroid disease provided blood and tumor or nodule tissue, whose repertoires were compared.

Study-level points and caveats: Benign nodules reportedly had significantly lower TCR beta diversity than malignant thyroid tumors in blood and tumor.

From the PCR reads, TCRdb re-called clones with MiXCR. The top ten hold approximately 20% of the sample, which has nearly 25,000 clones, 20% to 30% seen once. The source material was blood. The clonotype comes from a male donor with papillary thyroid cancer or a benign thyroid nodule (not recorded which). Some clones in this sample may be carry-over from other donors' samples.

DNA of the CDR3: TGTGCCAGCAGCTTGGAGGGGGCCAGCCGGGGGACCCAGTACTTC. Amino acids: CASSLEGASRGTQYF. The V and J genes are TRBV5-8 and TRBJ2-5; 7 positions match TRBD1. The ends lost 0 bases at V and 7 bases at J; junction bases unmatched: 9. CDR1 is SGHTS, CDR2 YDEGEE, per germline. The CDR3 totals 15 residues.